This TCR beta chain is drawn from a study of cytomegalovirus exposure and HLA in healthy donors. Amplification used 60 Vbeta primers and 13 Jbeta primers. Only in-frame clones appear in the TCRdb table, and some are missing; sequencing was by immunoSEQ multiplex PCR. Of over 150,000 clones listed, about 83% are singletons. As for this clone: Its antigen is not identified. Sequence at one end of the junction differs from germline and may be a read error.

Study-wide results and limits: A link between a missense DCLRE1C variant and TCR beta V- and J-gene trimming emerged from a later analysis. TCR beta sequences numbering roughly 18,000 were associated with HLA alleles at 0.05 false discovery rate in a later analysis. In a later analysis, donors in an Asian-associated ancestry cluster reportedly had fewer N-insertions in productive TCRs than the cohort mean.

Sequenced: PBMCs. This clonotype originated in a woman between 40 and 50 years old in good health and CMV-seronegative.

CDR3 DNA: TGTGCCAGCTCGCCACGGGGGGGGGCGAGCACAGATACGCAGTATTTT. It encodes CASSPRGGASTDTQYF. V is TRBV18 and J is TRBJ2-3; 8 bases line up with TRBD2. The germline V gene encodes CDR1 KGHSH and CDR2 LQKENI. The CDR3 is made up of 16 amino acids. The full variable domain, rest sourced from reference TRBV18 and TRBJ2-3, is NAGVMQNPRHLVRRRGQEARLRCSPMKGHSHVYWYRQLPEEGLKFMVYLQKENIIDESGMPKERFSAEFPKEGPSILRIQQVVRGDSAAYFCASSPRGGASTDTQYFGPGTRLTVL.